This T cell receptor (beta chain) was sequenced during a study of CD8 T cells in ankylosing spondylitis. Findings of the study overall: A TCR beta motif made of about 8 highly homologous variants seemed typical of ankylosing spondylitis blood.

Using its own MiXCR run on the 5' RACE reads, TCRdb lists one record per CDR3 protein. The sample lists tens of thousands of distinct CDR3 sequences; approximately 10% were seen once. This clonotype appeared many times. The antigen remains unidentified. One end of the junction does not line up with germline, which may come from a read error. The CDR3 runs to 14 residues. The germline V gene encodes CDR1 SGHRS and CDR2 YFSETQ. This TCR derives from a male donor with ankylosing spondylitis or in good health (not recorded which). Sequencing input: blood, either unsorted or a sorted T cell fraction (not recorded which). The V gene is TRBV5-1, the J gene TRBJ2-1; D call uncertain. CDR3 residues: CASRLGSSYNEQFF. CDR3 sequence (DNA): TGCGCCAGCAGGTTGGGAAGCTCCTACAATGAGCAGTTCTTC.